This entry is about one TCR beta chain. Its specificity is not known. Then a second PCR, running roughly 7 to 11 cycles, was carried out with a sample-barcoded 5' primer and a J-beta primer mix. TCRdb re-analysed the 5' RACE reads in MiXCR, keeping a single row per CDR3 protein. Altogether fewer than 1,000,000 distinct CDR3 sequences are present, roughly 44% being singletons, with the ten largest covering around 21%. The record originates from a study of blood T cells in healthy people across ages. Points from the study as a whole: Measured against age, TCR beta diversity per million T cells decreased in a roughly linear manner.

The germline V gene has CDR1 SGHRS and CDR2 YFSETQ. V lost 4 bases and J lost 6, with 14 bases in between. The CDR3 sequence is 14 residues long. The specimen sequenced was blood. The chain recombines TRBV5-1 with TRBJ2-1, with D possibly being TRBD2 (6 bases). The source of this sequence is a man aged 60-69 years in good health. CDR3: CASSAGLQGNEQFF. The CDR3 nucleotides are TGCGCCAGCAGCGCGGGGTTGCAGGGCAATGAGCAGTTCTTC.